Listed below are T cell receptor beta chains from one sample, sequenced in a study of T cells in Graves' hyperthyroidism and ophthalmopathy. TCRdb independently ran MiXCR on the multiplex PCR reads; one entry per CDR3 protein. Here the sample spans a few hundred thousand distinct CDR3 sequences, roughly 15% being singletons. Source material: blood. The receptors were gathered from a woman aged 55-69 years with Graves' ophthalmopathy. Each CDR3 is given with its conserved first and last residue. Each record gives: clone size, V gene, D gene, J gene, CDR3 protein, CDR3 DNA. A D gene is named only where the DNA matches it firmly. Where a row states a size, it is once, few, many or the class of an expanded clone; other rows omit it.

.	TRBV11-2	.	TRBJ2-5	CASSRLEGPQETQYF	TGTGCCAGCAGCCGTCTCGAGGGCCCCCAAGAGACCCAGTACTTC
few	TRBV20-1	TRBD1	TRBJ2-5	CSARDYRGRELGETQYF	TGCAGTGCTAGAGATTACAGGGGGCGGGAGTTGGGAGAGACCCAGTACTTC
.	TRBV29-1	.	TRBJ1-2	CSVERRQSYGYTF	TGCAGCGTTGAGCGAAGGCAAAGCTATGGCTACACCTTC
many	TRBV28	.	TRBJ2-1	CASSLSRGEQFF	TGTGCCAGCAGTTTATCGAGGGGAGAGCAGTTCTTC
.	TRBV6-5	TRBD1	TRBJ1-2	CASSYSGGRGYTF	TGTGCCAGCAGTTACTCAGGGGGCAGGGGCTACACCTTC
many	TRBV30	TRBD1	TRBJ2-2	CAWNWDRSFTGELFF	TGTGCCTGGAATTGGGACAGAAGTTTCACCGGGGAGCTGTTTTTT
.	TRBV20-1	.	TRBJ2-7	CSAHQSGYEQYF	TGCAGTGCTCACCAGAGTGGCTACGAGCAGTACTTC
many	TRBV20-1	.	TRBJ2-7	CSAPEVRGSYEQYF	TGCAGTGCCCCCGAGGTCAGGGGCTCCTACGAGCAGTACTTC
many	TRBV13	TRBD2	TRBJ2-3	CASSPSAGGGGTDTQYF	TGTGCCAGCAGCCCTTCGGCGGGAGGCGGGGGCACAGATACGCAGTATTTT
.	TRBV12-3/TRBV12-4	TRBD1	TRBJ2-5	CASSTGTGTPETQYF	TGTGCCAGCAGTACCGGGACAGGGACACCAGAGACCCAGTACTTC
many	TRBV5-1	TRBD1	TRBJ1-1	CASSLMGQMNTEAFF	TGCGCCAGCAGCTTGATGGGACAGATGAACACTGAAGCTTTCTTT
.	TRBV6-1	.	TRBJ2-5	CASSVDMWAEGYF	TGTGCCAGCAGCGTAGATATGTGGGCAGAGGGGTACTTC
few	TRBV28	TRBD2	TRBJ2-2	CASSHTGLAGAGELFF	TGTGCCAGCAGTCATACGGGACTAGCGGGAGCCGGGGAGCTGTTTTTT